This T cell receptor beta chain was sequenced during a study of CXCR3-negative and CXCR3-positive naive CD8 T cells. Each CD8+ T cell subset was flow-sorted in triplicate. Every sort contained a few hundred thousand cells. Naive CD8+ T cells carried a CD45RO-CCR7+CD27+CD95- phenotype. Note on this clonotype: The target antigen is unknown.

Each TRB cDNA library was prepared by 5' RACE (with UMI labels). No DNA is given; TCRdb re-called the 5' RACE reads and lists each CDR3 protein once. Listed are some 130,000 distinct CDR3 sequences; roughly 0.3% falls within the top ten. Study outcomes and limitations: Fresh PBMCs went into most assays, and CXCR3 expression partly declined after cryopreservation.

The CDR3 sequence is 12 residues long. CDR1 SGHTA and CDR2 FQGTGA come from the germline V gene. The sequence came from a human donor in good health. Some clones in this sample may be carry-over from other donors' samples. This sequence joins TRBV7-3 and TRBJ2-3. The material sequenced was naive CXCR3- CD8+ T cells from blood. Subset of the sample: CD45RO-CCR7+CD27+CD95- naive CD8+ T cells lacking CXCR3 (TNR3-). CDR3 protein: CASSENGDTQYF.